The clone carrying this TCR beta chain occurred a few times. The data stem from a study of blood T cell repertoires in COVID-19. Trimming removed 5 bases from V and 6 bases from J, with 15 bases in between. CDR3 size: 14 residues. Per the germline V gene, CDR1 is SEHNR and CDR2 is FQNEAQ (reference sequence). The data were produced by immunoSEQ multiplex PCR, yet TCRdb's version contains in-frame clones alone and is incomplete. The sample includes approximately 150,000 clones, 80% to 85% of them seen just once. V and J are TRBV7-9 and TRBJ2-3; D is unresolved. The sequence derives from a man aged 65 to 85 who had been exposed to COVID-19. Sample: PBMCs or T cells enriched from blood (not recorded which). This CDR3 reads CASSRGGNQDTQYF. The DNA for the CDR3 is TGTGCCAGCAGCCGAGGCGGAAATCAGGATACGCAGTATTTT.